The 28 T cell receptor beta chains below come from one sample, sequenced in a study of long-term antiretroviral therapy in people with HIV. Survey-level immunoSEQ v3.0 assays were run. The table came from immunoSEQ multiplex PCR; TCRdb's copy has only in-frame clones and leaves some out. This sample has more than 25,000 clones; about 98% occur once, and the top ten carry approximately 1.9%. Sample: unsorted PBMCs, taken 7.6 years after starting antiretroviral therapy. The source is a man younger than 45 with HIV.

This sequence joins TRBV7-9 and TRBJ1-2; no definite D call. The CDR3 spans 12 residues. The germline V and J ends were trimmed by 3 bases and 6 bases, with 8 bases remaining between them. Germline CDR1 and CDR2: SEHNR and FQNEAQ (reference sequence). The CDR3 loop reads CASSLGLDGYTF. DNA for the CDR3: TGTGCCAGCAGCTTGGGTCTGGATGGCTACACCTTC.

The V gene is TRBV6-1, the J gene TRBJ2-7, with 7 bases lining up with TRBD1. Looked up from germline, CDR1 is MNHNS and CDR2 is SASEGT. The CDR3 has 15 residues. Trimming cost V 4 bases and J 1 base; bases outside gene matches: 7. CDR3 amino acids: CASSVWDSGSYEQYF. The CDR3 DNA reads TGTGCCAGCAGTGTTTGGGACAGCGGTTCCTACGAGCAGTACTTC.

V is TRBV14 and J is TRBJ2-5, with D tentatively TRBD1 (6 bases). Deletions cut 1 base from V and 5 bases from J, with 14 bases between. CDR3 length: 15 residues. The germline V gene encodes CDR1 SGHDN and CDR2 FVKESK. CDR3 DNA sequence: TGTGCCAGCAGCCAAGTTACAGGGTTGGCGGAGACCCAGTACTTC. Translating it yields CASSQVTGLAETQYF.

This chain links TRBV29-1 with TRBJ2-3, with TRBD2 matching over 8 bases. With V trimmed by 7 bases and J by 4 bases, 10 bases remained unmatched. Germline V CDR1 and CDR2: SQVTM, ANQGSEA. CDR3 length: 14 residues. The CDR3 here is CSAGGGGPPDTQYF. The CDR3 region has the DNA TGCAGCGCGGGGGGCGGGGGGCCGCCAGATACGCAGTATTTT.

V and J are TRBV9 and TRBJ2-1, with TRBD2 identical over 7 bases. Losses at the gene ends were 1 base for V and 6 bases for J; bases not matched to a gene: 7. The CDR3 is 15 amino acids. In germline, CDR1 is SGDLS, CDR2 YYNGEE. Written as DNA, the CDR3 is TGTGCCAGCAGCGTAAGCGGGGCCAGGCGCAATGAGCAGTTCTTC. Amino acids: CASSVSGARRNEQFF.

The chain recombines TRBV5-4 with TRBJ2-2, with D perhaps TRBD2 (6 bases). Trimming took off 0 bases at V and 7 bases at J, with 13 bases between the two ends. The CDR3 totals 15 residues. The germline V gene encodes CDR1 SGHNT and CDR2 YYREEE (reference sequence). CDR3 region: CASSLVTSLSGELFF. As DNA, the CDR3 is TGTGCCAGCAGCTTGGTTACTAGCCTTAGCGGGGAGCTGTTTTTT.

The chain links TRBV7-2 to TRBJ1-5; no clear D gene. Trimming took 2 bases from V and 8 from J, leaving 16 bases between them. Germline V lookup: CDR1 SGHTA, CDR2 FQGNSA. The CDR3 spans 15 residues. The CDR3 region has the DNA TGTGCCAGCAGCTTAAGGTTATGGGGTTCCGAGCCCCAGCATTTT. Amino acid sequence: CASSLRLWGSEPQHF.

This clone was seen just once. V usage is TRBV10-2 and J usage is TRBJ2-1; 12 bases agree with TRBD2. Germline loops: CDR1 WSHSY, CDR2 SAAADI. The CDR3 length is 17 residues. V gave up 8 bases and J gave up 4 bases; unmatched junction bases: 12. The CDR3 loop reads CASQTFNGLAGYNEQFF. The CDR3 bases are TGCGCCAGCCAAACCTTCAATGGACTAGCGGGGTACAATGAGCAGTTCTTC.

The chain has TRBV30 and TRBJ2-3; D perhaps matches TRBD2 (6 bases). This CDR3 spans 13 amino acids. CDR1 is GTSNPN, CDR2 SVGIG, per germline (reference sequence). The CDR3 loop is CVFKRDSTDTQYF. DNA for the CDR3: TGTGTCTTTAAAAGGGACTCAACAGATACGCAGTATTTT.

The chain links TRBV5-6 to TRBJ2-7; TRBD1 might be the D (6 bases). Trimming cost V 1 base and J 4 bases, with 18 bases left between them. The germline CDR1 and CDR2 sequences are SGHDT and YYEEEE. The length of the CDR3 is 16 residues. The CDR3 sequence: CASSLSKTGAFYEQYF. CDR3 nucleotides: TGTGCCAGCAGCTTGTCTAAGACAGGAGCCTTTTACGAGCAGTACTTC.

The V gene is TRBV9, the J gene TRBJ1-2, with 8 bases fitting TRBD1. Germline values: CDR1 SGDLS, CDR2 YYNGEE. The CDR3 runs 15 residues. V trimming: 3 bases; J trimming: 2 bases; junction bases outside the gene matches: 6. The CDR3, as DNA: TGTGCCAGCAGCGAAACAGGGGGTGGGAACTATGGCTACACCTTC. It is translated as CASSETGGGNYGYTF.

The chain carries TRBV27 and TRBJ2-1; no clear D. Germline values: CDR1 MNHEY, CDR2 SMNVEV (reference sequence). V lost 3 bases and J lost 7, with 4 bases in between. This CDR3 has 11 residues. CDR3 residues: CASSLANEQFF. CDR3 DNA: TGTGCCAGCAGTTTGGCGAATGAGCAGTTCTTC.

V gene TRBV5-7 combines with J gene TRBJ2-3; TRBD1 aligns across 7 bases. TRBV5-7 is designated an ORF whose function remains uncertain. The CDR3 has 16 residues. Trimming cost V 4 bases and J 2 bases; bases outside gene matches: 10. CDR3 DNA: TGTGCCAGCAGCGGGTCCGGGACAGTGAACACAGATACGCAGTATTTT. As protein: CASSGSGTVNTDTQYF.

The gene calls are TRBV15 and TRBJ2-5; 8 bases map to TRBD2. V lost 3 bases, J lost 7 bases, and 7 bases stayed unmatched. The CDR3 sequence is 14 residues long. The germline V gene encodes CDR1 LNHNV and CDR2 YYDKDF (reference sequence). CDR3: CATSSGGVLGTQYF. DNA for the CDR3: TGTGCCACCAGCAGCGGGGGGGTTCTTGGGACCCAGTACTTC. Variable domain in full (rest from reference TRBV15 and TRBJ2-5): DAMVIQNPRYQVTQFGKPVTLSCSQTLNHNVMYWYQQKSSQAPKLLFHYYDKDFNNEADTPDNFQSRRPNTSFCFLDIRSPGLGDTAMYLCATSSGGVLGTQYFGPGTRLLVL.

This rearrangement joins TRBV14 to TRBJ2-5; D unclear. The germline gives CDR1 SGHDN, CDR2 FVKESK. The ends were cut back, 2 bases at V and 0 bases at J, with 10 bases in the middle. The CDR3 runs 15 residues. CDR3 amino acids: CASSQRPSYQETQYF. The CDR3 DNA reads TGTGCCAGCAGCCAAAGGCCTTCGTACCAAGAGACCCAGTACTTC.

This chain connects TRBV11-2 to TRBJ2-7; the D call may be TRBD1 or TRBD2 (5 bases each). Germline V gene sequence: CDR1 SGHAT, CDR2 FQNNGV. This CDR3 has 15 residues. Trimming removed 5 bases at V and 3 bases at J, with 17 bases between. The CDR3: CASSTTTGTYYEQYF. DNA of the CDR3: TGTGCCAGCAGCACTACTACCGGGACCTACTACGAGCAGTACTTC.

J is TRBJ1-1 and V is TRBV6-1; 7 bases fit TRBD1. Germline V gives CDR1 MNHNS, CDR2 SASEGT. This CDR3 is 15 amino acids long. The V gene end was trimmed by 5 bases and the J gene end by 2 bases; junction bases not matched to a gene: 8. The CDR3 sequence: CASSSRQGTNTEAFF. In DNA form, the CDR3 reads TGTGCCAGCAGTAGCCGACAGGGAACCAACACTGAAGCTTTCTTT.

This clone appeared a single time. This sequence joins TRBV5-1 and TRBJ2-7; D call uncertain. CDR1 and CDR2 (germline): SGHRS, YFSETQ. The CDR3 consists of 13 residues. V was trimmed by 0 bases and J by 3 bases, leaving 7 bases between them. For the CDR3, the DNA is TGCGCCAGCAGCTTGGTCCGATTCTACGAGCAGTACTTC. Its translation: CASSLVRFYEQYF.

The chain recombines TRBV6-1 with TRBJ1-5; 7 bases are a match to TRBD1. CDR1 is MNHNS, CDR2 SASEGT, per germline. The CDR3 is 13 residues long. Trimming at V came to 4 bases and at J to 4 bases, leaving 1 base not matched to a gene. CDR3 DNA: TGTGCCAGCAGTGGGGACAGTAATCAGCCCCAGCATTTT. This codes for CASSGDSNQPQHF.

This clone occurred once. The rearrangement links TRBV7-3 to TRBJ1-1; D unresolved. Trimming left V 6 bases short and J 6 bases short, with 14 bases between. Germline CDR1 SGHTA, CDR2 FQGTGA. The CDR3 is 13 residues long. The CDR3 coding sequence is TGTGCCAGCAGTCCCGGCGTAGCCGCTGAAGCTTTCTTT. Protein sequence: CASSPGVAAEAFF.

The chain uses TRBV6-1 and TRBJ2-7; D gene unclear. V was clipped by 6 bases and J by 6 bases, with 15 bases between them. The CDR3 is 13 amino acids. Germline V CDR1 and CDR2: MNHNS, SASEGT. The CDR3: CASSEPHRVEQYF. DNA for the CDR3: TGTGCCAGCAGCGAACCGCACAGAGTCGAGCAGTACTTC.

The chain uses TRBV7-2 and TRBJ2-7; D is ambiguous. The CDR3 is 11 amino acids. The germline V gene has CDR1 SGHTA and CDR2 FQGNSA. V lost 5 bases, J lost 1 base, and 3 bases lay in between. CDR3 in DNA: TGTGCCAGCAGCCTGTCCTACGAGCAGTACTTC. Translated: CASSLSYEQYF.

This rearrangement joins TRBV11-2 to TRBJ1-1; D remains unclear. CDR3 length equals 13 residues. In germline, CDR1 is SGHAT, CDR2 FQNNGV. V was clipped by 0 bases and J by 0 bases, with 2 bases between them. CDR3 protein: CASSLDMNTEAFF. DNA of the CDR3: TGTGCCAGCAGCTTAGATATGAACACTGAAGCTTTCTTT.

This clone was counted once. The rearrangement joins TRBV4-3 to TRBJ1-2; D ambiguous. The V end was cut by 0 bases, the J end by 4 bases, with 21 bases between. Germline-derived CDR1 and CDR2 are LGHNA and YSLEER. The CDR3 has 18 residues. CDR3 in DNA: TGCGCCAGCAGCCAAGAAATTTTGTTTGAAGACCGCGGCTATGGCTACACCTTC. It codes for CASSQEILFEDRGYGYTF.

V is TRBV2 and J is TRBJ2-5; D perhaps matches TRBD1 (5 bases). Germline V CDR1 and CDR2: SNHLY, FYNNEI. V dropped 2 bases and J dropped 5 bases, with 15 bases sitting between them. The CDR3 length is 15 residues. The CDR3 bases are TGTGCCAGCAGTGAACAAGGGTCAAACAGGGAGACCCAGTACTTC. Translating gives CASSEQGSNRETQYF.

The chain carries TRBV7-2 and TRBJ1-1; D is uncertain. The germline V gene encodes CDR1 SGHTA and CDR2 FQGNSA. The CDR3 is 11 amino acids. The germline V and J ends were trimmed by 3 bases and 10 bases, with 9 bases remaining between them. In nucleotides, the CDR3 is TGTGCCAGCAGCTTGGAGGCAGGAGCTTTCTTT. Translation: CASSLEAGAFF.

This chain uses TRBV29-1 with TRBJ2-5, with 10 bases identical to TRBD2. CDR3 length: 15 residues. Germline CDR1 SQVTM, CDR2 ANQGSEA. V was pared by 4 bases and J by 5 bases, with 10 bases of the junction left unmatched. CDR3: CSVALAGGGSETQYF. In nucleotides, the CDR3 is TGCAGCGTTGCTTTAGCGGGAGGCGGTAGTGAGACCCAGTACTTC.

The V gene is TRBV21-1, the J gene TRBJ1-6. TRBV21-1 is termed a pseudogene. This CDR3 is 22 amino acids long. The CDR3 region has the DNA TGTGCCAGCAGCAACAATCTTAGCTCCCCAGTTGAGACTAGACTGACCAATTCACCCCTCCACTTT. Amino acids: CASSNNLSSPVETRLTNSPLHF.